The 29 T cell receptor beta chains below all came from one sample that was sequenced in a study of cytomegalovirus exposure and HLA in healthy donors. In the PCR, 60 Vbeta and 13 Jbeta primers were used. Produced via immunoSEQ multiplex PCR; TCRdb's table is partial and in-frame only. The table lists some 97,000 clones, around 75% of them singletons. Source material: PBMCs. The receptors derive from a male donor in good health and CMV-seropositive.

This chain joins TRBV2 and TRBJ2-1; D gene unclear. There are 13 residues in the CDR3. CDR1 is SNHLY, CDR2 FYNNEI, per germline. With 7 bases removed from V and 0 bases from J, the gap between germline ends came to 7 bases. The CDR3 here is CASTASSYNEQFF. The CDR3 coding sequence is TGTGCCAGCACCGCTAGCTCCTACAATGAGCAGTTCTTC.

The V gene is TRBV4-3, the J gene TRBJ2-5, with TRBD2 identical over 9 bases. Germline assignment: CDR1 LGHNA and CDR2 YSLEER. CDR3 length: 16 residues. V lost 0 bases, J lost 4 bases, and 6 bases stayed unmatched. CDR3 sequence: CASSQERRGGIETQYF. CDR3 nucleotides: TGCGCCAGCAGCCAAGAAAGGCGGGGGGGGATAGAGACCCAGTACTTC.

This clone was found a few times. V usage is TRBV29-1 and J usage is TRBJ1-2; D not certain. The CDR3 loop spans 10 amino acids. V gave up 7 bases and J gave up 7 bases, with 10 bases separating them. Germline values: CDR1 SQVTM, CDR2 ANQGSEA. CDR3 bases: TGCAGCGCCTCTAGTGGTGGCTACACCTTC. Protein: CSASSGGYTF. Drawing the rest from reference TRBV29-1 and TRBJ1-2, the complete variable domain is SAVISQKPSRDICQRGTSLTIQCQVDSQVTMMFWYRQQPGQSLTLIATANQGSEATYESGFVIDKFPISRPNLTFSTLTVSNMSPEDSSIYLCSASSGGYTFGSGTRLTVV.

The rearrangement uses TRBV28 and TRBJ2-6, with TRBD1 matching over 7 bases. CDR3 length: 15 amino acids. In germline, CDR1 is MDHEN, CDR2 SYDVKM. CDR3 coding DNA: TGTGTCCTGACAACAGGGGCCGGAGGGGCCAACGTCCTGACTTTC. Its protein product is CVLTTGAGGANVLTF.

The genes are TRBV6-1 and TRBJ1-2, with a possible D match to TRBD1 (5 bases). Germline-derived CDR1 and CDR2 are MNHNS and SASEGT. The CDR3 extends over 16 amino acids. The germline V and J ends were trimmed by 4 bases and 2 bases, with 17 bases remaining between them. CDR3 in DNA: TGTGCCAGCAGTGCCGGGGGTTCGGGTCGGAACTATGGCTACACCTTC. This sequence encodes CASSAGGSGRNYGYTF.

The V call is TRBV4-1, the J call TRBJ2-5; D is possibly TRBD2 (6 bases). CDR1 and CDR2 (germline): MGHRA, YSYEKL. The CDR3 runs to 13 residues. Trimming shortened V by 4 bases and J by 4 bases, and 10 bases separated the two germline ends. CDR3 sequence: CASSLLAGETQYF. As DNA, the CDR3 is TGCGCCAGCAGCCTACTAGCTGGAGAGACCCAGTACTTC.

With regard to this clone: At the DNA level, this CDR3 is encoded by other sequences in the same sample as well. The J gene is TRBJ1-3, the V gene TRBV7-9, with no clear D. The CDR3 contains 15 residues. In germline, CDR1 is SEHNR, CDR2 FQNEAQ (reference sequence). V was trimmed by 6 bases and J by 0 bases, leaving 12 bases between them. The CDR3: CASSLRGSSGNTIYF. The CDR3 region has the DNA TGTGCCAGCAGTCTACGAGGGAGCTCTGGAAACACCATATATTTT. Looking up the rest from reference TRBV7-9 and TRBJ1-3 gives the full variable domain: DTGVSQNPRHKITKRGQNVTFRCDPISEHNRLYWYRQTLGQGPEFLTYFQNEAQLEKSRLLSDRFSAERPKGSFSTLEIQRTEQGDSAMYLCASSLRGSSGNTIYFGEGSWLTVV.

The chain uses TRBV4-3 and TRBJ1-5, with TRBD1 matching over 7 bases. Germline CDR1 reads LGHNA; CDR2 reads YSLEER. The CDR3 contains 15 residues. Losses at the gene ends were 5 bases for V and 2 bases for J; bases not matched to a gene: 6. The DNA for the CDR3 is TGCGCCAGCAGCGACAGGGCCGCCGGCAATCAGCCCCAGCATTTT. Translation gives CASSDRAAGNQPQHF.

This clone was found once. This chain connects TRBV6-5 to TRBJ1-6; 7 bases are a match to TRBD1. The V segment lost 6 bases and the J segment 7 bases; nucleotides outside the gene matches: 6. Germline V gene data show CDR1 as MNHEY and CDR2 as SVGAGI. The CDR3 has 14 amino acids. Here the CDR3 reads CASRVTGRNSPLHF. The CDR3 region has the DNA TGTGCCAGCAGGGTGACAGGGCGGAATTCACCCCTCCACTTT.

The chain uses TRBV4-3 and TRBJ2-6; D remains ambiguous. Trimming shortened V by 4 bases and J by 0 bases, and 10 bases separated the two germline ends. Germline CDR1 reads LGHNA; CDR2 reads YSLEER. The CDR3 is 16 residues long. CDR3 sequence (DNA): TGCGCCAGCAGCCCGCGAATCCTCTCTGGGGCCAACGTCCTGACTTTC. Amino acids: CASSPRILSGANVLTF.

V usage is TRBV5-1 and J usage is TRBJ1-2, with 8 bases lining up with TRBD1. Germline trimming cut 3 bases from V and 8 bases from J; bases unmatched to any gene: 3. CDR3 length equals 12 residues. Germline CDR1 and CDR2: SGHRS and YFSETQ. The CDR3 coding sequence is TGCGCCAGCAGCTGGACAGGGCGCGGCTACACCTTC. Amino acid sequence: CASSWTGRGYTF.

This rearrangement joins TRBV6-1 to TRBJ2-1; TRBD2 agrees at 11 bases. Looked up from germline, CDR1 is MNHNS and CDR2 is SASEGT. V lost 10 bases, J lost 1 base, and 6 bases stayed unmatched. The CDR3 consists of 15 residues. The CDR3 sequence is CATHIAGGSYNEQFF. For the CDR3, the DNA is TGTGCCACTCATATAGCGGGGGGGTCCTACAATGAGCAGTTCTTC.

Only a few counts were recorded for this clone. The chain joins TRBV7-9 to TRBJ2-7; D is possibly TRBD1 (6 bases). The V and J ends lost 3 bases and 3 bases respectively, with 15 bases between them. The CDR3 sequence is 15 residues long. CDR1 and CDR2 (germline): SEHNR, FQNEAQ (reference sequence). The CDR3 nucleotides read TGTGCCAGCAGCTTCCAAAAACAGGGTTTCTACGAGCAGTACTTC. It translates to CASSFQKQGFYEQYF.

This clone occurred once. This rearrangement joins TRBV7-9 to TRBJ2-3; 7 bases are a match to TRBD1. The trim removed 5 bases at V and 2 bases at J, leaving 10 bases unmatched. This CDR3 region has 16 residues. Germline CDR1 reads SEHNR; CDR2 reads FQNEAQ (reference sequence). The CDR3 here is CASSTDREISTDTQYF. CDR3 bases: TGTGCCAGCAGCACCGACAGGGAGATTTCCACAGATACGCAGTATTTT.

The chain carries TRBV6-1 and TRBJ2-1; TRBD2 aligns across 16 bases. The CDR3 runs 18 residues. After removal of 3 bases from V and 4 bases from J, the junction contained 6 bases not matched to a gene. The germline V gene encodes CDR1 MNHNS and CDR2 SASEGT. The CDR3, as DNA: TGTGCCAGCAGTGACCGGGGACTAGCGGGGGGGAGGTACAATGAGCAGTTCTTC. It yields the protein CASSDRGLAGGRYNEQFF.

V is TRBV9 and J is TRBJ1-3; TRBD1 is a possible D gene (6 bases). From germline, CDR1 is SGDLS and CDR2 YYNGEE. V lost 4 bases and J 0 bases, leaving 17 bases between the germline ends. CDR3 length equals 17 residues. The DNA for the CDR3 is TGTGCCAGCAGCTCCAGGGGTGACAGCCACTCTGGAAACACCATATATTTT. Translating gives CASSSRGDSHSGNTIYF.

The chain combines TRBV7-2 with TRBJ2-2; D might be TRBD2 (7 bases). The CDR3 is 14 residues long. CDR1 is SGHTA, CDR2 FQGNSA, per germline. V was clipped by 3 bases and J by 5 bases, with 10 bases between them. The CDR3 reads CASSFGGRTGELFF. The CDR3 nucleotides read TGTGCCAGCAGCTTCGGGGGGCGGACCGGGGAGCTGTTTTTT.

The CDR3 DNA is TGCGCCAGCAGCCAAGATCTGGGGACAGGCGCTTCACCCCTCCACTTT. Amino acids: CASSQDLGTGASPLHF. The V call is TRBV4-3, the J call TRBJ1-6, with 8 bases that match TRBD1. CDR3 length: 16 residues. The germline CDR1 and CDR2 sequences are LGHNA and YSLEER. Trimming removed 0 bases from V and 9 bases from J; junction bases left unmatched: 7.

The chain carries TRBV11-2 and TRBJ2-1; 12 bases fit TRBD2. The trim removed 5 bases at V and 12 bases at J, leaving 11 bases unmatched. This CDR3 contains 15 residues. Germline V gives CDR1 SGHAT, CDR2 FQNNGV. The CDR3, as DNA: TGTGCCAGCAGCCTAAGGACTAGCGGGGCCTCCGCGCAGTTCTTC. As protein: CASSLRTSGASAQFF.

V gene TRBV18 combines with J gene TRBJ2-7; tentative D call: TRBD2 (6 bases). The V end lost 6 bases, the J end lost 0 bases, and 18 bases lay between the germline ends. The CDR3 is made up of 16 amino acids. Germline CDR1 and CDR2: KGHSH and LQKENI. CDR3 in amino acids: CASSGGAGLSSYEQYF. CDR3 nucleotide sequence: TGTGCCAGCTCCGGGGGTGCGGGGTTGAGCTCCTACGAGCAGTACTTC.

The rearrangement links TRBV28 to TRBJ1-2; D remains unclear. Germline V lookup: CDR1 MDHEN, CDR2 SYDVKM. V lost 6 bases and J 8 bases, leaving 16 bases between the germline ends. The CDR3 sequence is 13 residues long. The DNA for the CDR3 is TGTGCCAGCAGCATTAGCGTATCGGGCGGCTACACCTTC. Translated: CASSISVSGGYTF.

The chain carries TRBV19 and TRBJ1-5; D is perhaps TRBD1 (6 bases). Germline CDR1 LNHDA, CDR2 SQIVND (reference sequence). Trimming shortened V by 6 bases and J by 10 bases, and 16 bases separated the two germline ends. CDR3 length: 13 residues. The CDR3 DNA reads as TGTGCCAGTAGCCAACAGGGTACCCAACCCCAGCATTTT. Translated, it gives CASSQQGTQPQHF. The variable domain in full, with the rest retrieved from reference TRBV19 and TRBJ1-5, is DGGITQSPKYLFRKEGQNVTLSCEQNLNHDAMYWYRQDPGQGLRLIYYSQIVNDFQKGDIAEGYSVSREKKESFPLTVTSAQKNPTAFYLCASSQQGTQPQHFGDGTRLSIL.

This clone was counted between two and nine times. The genes are TRBV6-1 and TRBJ2-2; the match to TRBD2 covers 8 bases. This CDR3 contains 15 residues. CDR1 and CDR2 (germline): MNHNS, SASEGT. V shed 4 bases, J shed 3 bases, and the junction held 4 bases outside the gene matches. CDR3 sequence (DNA): TGTGCCAGCAGTGCCGGGGGGGCGGACACCGGGGAGCTGTTTTTT. Its protein product is CASSAGGADTGELFF.

This sequence joins TRBV7-2 and TRBJ2-7, with D tentatively TRBD2 (6 bases). V was cut by 2 bases and J by 6 bases, with 11 bases left in between. This CDR3 is built from 13 residues. CDR1 and CDR2 from the germline V gene are SGHTA and FQGNSA. The CDR3 is CASSLRGTREQYF. CDR3 DNA: TGTGCCAGCAGCTTACGGGGGACTCGCGAGCAGTACTTC.

The rearrangement links TRBV5-6 to TRBJ2-2; D gene uncertain. Germline V lookup: CDR1 SGHDT, CDR2 YYEEEE. Trimming stripped 1 base from V and 6 bases from J, with 7 bases between. This CDR3 spans 13 amino acids. The CDR3 region has the DNA TGTGCCAGCAGCTTGTCTACGGCCGGGGAGCTGTTTTTT. Translating it yields CASSLSTAGELFF.

The genes are TRBV7-9 and TRBJ2-2; 8 bases are a match to TRBD1. Germline lookup yields CDR1 SEHNR and CDR2 FQNEAQ (reference sequence). CDR3 size: 15 residues. Trimming took 4 bases from V and 1 from J; bases not matched to a gene: 2. The CDR3 here is CASSSGTGNTGELFF. CDR3 nucleotides: TGTGCCAGCAGCTCCGGGACAGGGAACACCGGGGAGCTGTTTTTT.

CDR3 nucleotide sequence: TGTGCCAGCAGCCCCGGGACTAGCGATTCAGATACGCAGTATTTT. Translated, it gives CASSPGTSDSDTQYF. This chain joins TRBV6-4 and TRBJ2-3, with TRBD2 matching over 10 bases. This CDR3 has 15 amino acids. V lost 6 bases and J lost 4; bases outside the gene matches: 7. Germline CDR1 reads MRHNA; CDR2 reads SNTAGT.

J is TRBJ1-1 and V is TRBV19, with D perhaps matching TRBD1 (6 bases). Trimming left V 5 bases short and J 9 bases short, with 10 bases between. The V gene's germline CDR1 is LNHDA and CDR2 SQIVND (reference sequence). This CDR3 contains 11 residues. CDR3 residues: CASSRTAQAFF. The CDR3 DNA sequence: TGTGCCAGTAGTCGGACAGCCCAAGCTTTCTTT.

The chain has TRBV6-1 and TRBJ2-3, with D uncertain. The CDR3 runs to 14 residues. Germline V lookup: CDR1 MNHNS, CDR2 SASEGT. Between the trimmed V and J ends, which lost 4 bases and 2 bases, there was a span of 10 bases. CDR3 DNA sequence: TGTGCCAGCAGTGGACAAGCCTTCACAGATACGCAGTATTTT. This codes for CASSGQAFTDTQYF.